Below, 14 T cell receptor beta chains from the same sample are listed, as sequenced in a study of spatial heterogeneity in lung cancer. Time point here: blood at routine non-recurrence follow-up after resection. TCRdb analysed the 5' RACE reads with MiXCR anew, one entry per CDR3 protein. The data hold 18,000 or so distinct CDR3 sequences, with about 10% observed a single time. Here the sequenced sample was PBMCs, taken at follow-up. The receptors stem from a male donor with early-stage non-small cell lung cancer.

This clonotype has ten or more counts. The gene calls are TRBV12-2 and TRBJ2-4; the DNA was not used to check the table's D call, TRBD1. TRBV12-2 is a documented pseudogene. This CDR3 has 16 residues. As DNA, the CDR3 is TGTGCAAGTCGCTTAGCGCGGACATACTTCAAAAACATTCAGTACTTC. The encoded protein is CASRLARTYFKNIQYF.

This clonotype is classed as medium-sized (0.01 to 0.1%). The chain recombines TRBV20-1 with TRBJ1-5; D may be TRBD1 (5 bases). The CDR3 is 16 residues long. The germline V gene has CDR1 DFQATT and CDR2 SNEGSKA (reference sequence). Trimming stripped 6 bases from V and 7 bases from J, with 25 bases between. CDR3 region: CSAQDGTAGGKQPQHF. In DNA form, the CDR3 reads TGCAGTGCCCAGGACGGGACTGCCGGGGGTAAGCAGCCCCAGCATTTT.

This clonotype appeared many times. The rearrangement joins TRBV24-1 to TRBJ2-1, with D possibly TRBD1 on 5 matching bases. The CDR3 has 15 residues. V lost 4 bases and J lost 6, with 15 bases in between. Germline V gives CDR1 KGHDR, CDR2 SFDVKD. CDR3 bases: TGTGCCACCAGTGACGTAGGGGTTTCCCCCAATGAGCAGTTCTTC. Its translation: CATSDVGVSPNEQFF.

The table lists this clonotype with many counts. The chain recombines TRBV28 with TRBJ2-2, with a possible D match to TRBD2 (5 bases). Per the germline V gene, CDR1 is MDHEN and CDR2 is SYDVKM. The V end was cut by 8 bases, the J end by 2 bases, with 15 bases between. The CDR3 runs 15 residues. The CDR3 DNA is TGTGCCAGCGCCGTTAGGAGGAGAAACACCGGGGAGCTGTTTTTT. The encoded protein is CASAVRRRNTGELFF.

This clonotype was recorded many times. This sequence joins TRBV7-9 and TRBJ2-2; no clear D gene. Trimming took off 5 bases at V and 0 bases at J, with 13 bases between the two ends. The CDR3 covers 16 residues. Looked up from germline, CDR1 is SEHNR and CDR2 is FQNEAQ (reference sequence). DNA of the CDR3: TGTGCCAGCAGCCCCCCCGTTGCGGCGAACACCGGGGAGCTGTTTTTT. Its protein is CASSPPVAANTGELFF.

The CDR3 spells CASSVDFGDEQYF. DNA for the CDR3: TGTGCCAGCAGCGTAGATTTCGGAGACGAGCAGTACTTC. This chain uses TRBV9 with TRBJ2-7; D unclear. CDR3 length: 13 amino acids. V gave up 0 bases and J gave up 5 bases, with 9 bases separating them. The germline CDR1 and CDR2 sequences are SGDLS and YYNGEE.

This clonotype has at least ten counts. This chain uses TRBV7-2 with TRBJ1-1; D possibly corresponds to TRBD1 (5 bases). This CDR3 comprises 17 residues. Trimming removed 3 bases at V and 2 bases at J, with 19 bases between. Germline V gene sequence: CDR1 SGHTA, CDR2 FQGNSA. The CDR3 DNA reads TGTGCCAGCAGCTTCCCCTTCGTTGGGCAGGGCAACACTGAAGCTTTCTTT. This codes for CASSFPFVGQGNTEAFF.

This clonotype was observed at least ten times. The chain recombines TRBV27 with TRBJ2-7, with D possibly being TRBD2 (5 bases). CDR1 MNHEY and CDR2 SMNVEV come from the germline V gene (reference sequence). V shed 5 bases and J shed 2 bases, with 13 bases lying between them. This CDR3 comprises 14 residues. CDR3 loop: CASSPVAGTYEQYF. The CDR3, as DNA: TGTGCCAGCAGTCCAGTCGCCGGGACCTACGAGCAGTACTTC.

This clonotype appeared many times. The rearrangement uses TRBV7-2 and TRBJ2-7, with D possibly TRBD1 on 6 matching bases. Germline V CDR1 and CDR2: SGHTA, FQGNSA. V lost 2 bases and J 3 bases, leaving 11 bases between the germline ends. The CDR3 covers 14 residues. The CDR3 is CASSLNAGDYEQYF. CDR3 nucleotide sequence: TGTGCCAGCAGCTTAAATGCAGGGGACTACGAGCAGTACTTC.

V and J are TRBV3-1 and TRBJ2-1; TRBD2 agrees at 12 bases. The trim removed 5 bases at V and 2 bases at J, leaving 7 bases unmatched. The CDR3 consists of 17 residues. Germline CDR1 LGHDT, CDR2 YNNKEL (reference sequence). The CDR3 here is CASSNPSGGAPYNEQFF. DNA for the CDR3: TGTGCCAGCAGCAATCCTAGCGGGGGGGCCCCCTACAATGAGCAGTTCTTC.

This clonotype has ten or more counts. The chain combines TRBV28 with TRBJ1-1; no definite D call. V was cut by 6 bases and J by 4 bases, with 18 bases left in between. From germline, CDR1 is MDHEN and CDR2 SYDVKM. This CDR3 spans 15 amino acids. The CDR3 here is CASSPIDPGSTEAFF. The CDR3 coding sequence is TGTGCCAGCAGCCCAATCGACCCGGGGAGCACTGAAGCTTTCTTT.

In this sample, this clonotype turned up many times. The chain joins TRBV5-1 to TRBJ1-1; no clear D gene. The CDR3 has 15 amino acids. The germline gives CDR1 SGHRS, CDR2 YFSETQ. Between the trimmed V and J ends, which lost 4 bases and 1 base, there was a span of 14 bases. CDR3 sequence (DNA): TGCGCCAGCAGCCCAAGGACCGGGAAGAACACTGAAGCTTTCTTT. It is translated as CASSPRTGKNTEAFF. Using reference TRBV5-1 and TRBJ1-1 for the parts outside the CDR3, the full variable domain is KAGVTQTPRYLIKTRGQQVTLSCSPISGHRSVSWYQQTPGQGLQFLFEYFSETQRNKGNFPGRFSGRQFSNSRSEMNVSTLELGDSALYLCASSPRTGKNTEAFFGQGTRLTVV.

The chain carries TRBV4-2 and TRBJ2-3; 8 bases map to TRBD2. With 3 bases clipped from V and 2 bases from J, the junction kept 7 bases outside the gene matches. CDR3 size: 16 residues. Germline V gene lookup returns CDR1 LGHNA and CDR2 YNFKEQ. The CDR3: CASSQEGLANTDTQYF. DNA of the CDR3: TGTGCCAGCAGCCAGGAAGGACTAGCCAACACAGATACGCAGTATTTT.

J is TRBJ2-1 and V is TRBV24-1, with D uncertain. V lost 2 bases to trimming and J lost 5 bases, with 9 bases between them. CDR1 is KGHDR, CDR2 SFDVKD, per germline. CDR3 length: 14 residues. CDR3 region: CATSDSDGHNEQFF. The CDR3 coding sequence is TGTGCCACCAGTGATTCCGACGGACACAATGAGCAGTTCTTC.